These 20 T cell receptor beta chains originate from one sample sequenced in a study of shared clonotypes between healthy human individuals. The repertoire was sequenced with immunoSEQ multiplex PCR; TCRdb's copy has only in-frame clones and lacks some. The sample has 2.3 million or so clones, over 90% seen once. Sequencing was carried out using naive CD4+ T cells from PBMCs. Noted subset: CD45RA+ positively selected. These receptors all come from a man younger than 30 in good health. Some clones in this sample may be carry-over from other donors' samples.

In its sample, this clone was seen once. The rearrangement joins TRBV7-3 to TRBJ2-2; TRBD2 matches at 13 bases. CDR3 length: 17 residues. Germline CDR1 is SGHTA and CDR2 is FQGTGA. With 6 bases clipped from V and 11 bases from J, the junction kept 15 bases outside the gene matches. The CDR3 region has the DNA TGTGCCAGCAGAACCGGGACTAGCGGGACCGATAGGGTAGAGCTGTTTTTT. Amino acids: CASRTGTSGTDRVELFF.

The chain joins TRBV7-9 to TRBJ2-1; no definite D call. Germline assignment: CDR1 SEHNR and CDR2 FQNEAQ (reference sequence). The CDR3 extends over 12 amino acids. V was pared by 5 bases and J by 6 bases, with 8 bases between. This CDR3 reads CASSPLGNEQFF. The DNA of the CDR3 is TGTGCCAGCAGCCCCCTCGGCAATGAGCAGTTCTTC.

Worth noting for this clone: Other DNA sequences in this sample translate to the same CDR3. The gene calls are TRBV28 and TRBJ1-5; D unclear. CDR1 is MDHEN and CDR2 is SYDVKM in the germline V gene. V shed 4 bases and J shed 5 bases, with 3 bases lying between them. The CDR3 sequence is 11 residues long. The CDR3 reads CASSSYQPQHF. CDR3 in DNA: TGTGCCAGCAGTTCTTATCAGCCCCAGCATTTT.

Notes on this clone: This same CDR3 is encoded by further DNA sequences in the sample. The CDR3 DNA reads as TGTGCCAGCTCACCGGGGGCCGGAGGTTACGAGCAGTACTTC. Amino acid sequence: CASSPGAGGYEQYF. This chain joins TRBV18 and TRBJ2-7; D might be TRBD1 (6 bases). Germline V gives CDR1 KGHSH, CDR2 LQKENI. The CDR3 runs 14 residues. V lost 3 bases to trimming and J lost 4 bases, with 13 bases between them.

The genes are TRBV28 and TRBJ1-2; D gene ambiguous. The germline V and J ends were trimmed by 4 bases and 0 bases, with 9 bases remaining between them. CDR3 size: 14 residues. CDR1 and CDR2 from the germline V gene are MDHEN and SYDVKM. The CDR3 is CASSWEGPNYGYTF. CDR3 bases: TGTGCCAGCAGTTGGGAGGGCCCTAACTATGGCTACACCTTC.

For this clone: Other DNA sequences in the sample encode the same CDR3. The chain's CDR3 is CASSSGQINYGYTF. As DNA, the CDR3 is TGCGCCAGCAGCTCGGGACAGATTAACTATGGCTACACCTTC. The J gene is TRBJ1-2, the V gene TRBV5-1; 7 nucleotides align to TRBD1. V was clipped by 3 bases and J by 1 base; unmatched bases: 3. The germline CDR1 and CDR2 sequences are SGHRS and YFSETQ. The length of the CDR3 is 14 residues.

This sequence joins TRBV30 and TRBJ2-7; 7 bases map to TRBD2. V was pared by 1 base and J by 6 bases, with 6 bases of the junction left unmatched. Per germline, CDR1 GTSNPN and CDR2 SVGIG (reference sequence). The CDR3 is 13 residues long. CDR3 DNA sequence: TGTGCCTGGAGTGGGCAGGCGGGGGTCGAGCAGTACTTC. Residues: CAWSGQAGVEQYF.

The chain combines TRBV2 with TRBJ2-1, with 10 positions matching TRBD2. The CDR3 spans 14 residues. V was clipped by 10 bases and J by 6 bases; unmatched bases: 9. Germline V gives CDR1 SNHLY, CDR2 FYNNEI. Here the CDR3 DNA reads TGTGCCACGGGAGCTAGCGGGAGTTCCAATGAGCAGTTCTTC. Its translation: CATGASGSSNEQFF.

The chain has TRBV15 and TRBJ1-1; D possibly corresponds to TRBD1 (5 bases). Germline V gives CDR1 LNHNV, CDR2 YYDKDF (reference sequence). The CDR3 has 15 residues. Trimming took off 0 bases at V and 3 bases at J, with 11 bases between the two ends. The CDR3 loop reads CATSRDPGWDTEAFF. The CDR3 DNA is TGTGCCACCAGCAGAGATCCAGGGTGGGACACTGAAGCTTTCTTT.

This sequence joins TRBV5-1 and TRBJ2-7; the D gene could be TRBD1 or TRBD2 (7 bases each). Trimming cost V 4 bases and J 1 base, with 15 bases left between them. Looked up from germline, CDR1 is SGHRS and CDR2 is YFSETQ. The CDR3 extends over 15 amino acids. CDR3 protein: CASSAQGGGSYEQYF. The CDR3, as DNA: TGCGCCAGCAGCGCCCAGGGGGGAGGGTCCTACGAGCAGTACTTC.

J is TRBJ2-7 and V is TRBV11-3; D remains ambiguous. The V end was cut by 3 bases, the J end by 5 bases, with 11 bases between. This CDR3 contains 13 residues. Germline CDR1 reads SGHNT; CDR2 reads YENEEA. The CDR3 is CASSFGTQNEQYF. The CDR3 coding sequence is TGTGCCAGCAGCTTCGGAACACAGAACGAGCAGTACTTC.

The chain couples TRBV29-1 to TRBJ2-3; D is undetermined. V gave up 1 base and J gave up 2 bases, with 13 bases separating them. Germline V lookup: CDR1 SQVTM, CDR2 ANQGSEA. The CDR3 consists of 15 residues. This CDR3 is CSVEGTHGPTDTQYF. The CDR3 DNA reads as TGCAGCGTTGAAGGGACCCACGGCCCCACAGATACGCAGTATTTT.

The chain combines TRBV7-2 with TRBJ2-4; 11 bases fit TRBD2. With V trimmed by 5 bases and J by 0 bases, 6 bases remained unmatched. CDR3 size: 17 residues. CDR1 and CDR2 (germline): SGHTA, FQGNSA. CDR3 region: CASSRLGLAVAKNIQYF. The CDR3 nucleotides read TGTGCCAGCAGCCGATTGGGACTAGCGGTAGCCAAAAACATTCAGTACTTC.

The chain joins TRBV5-1 to TRBJ2-2, with 8 positions matching TRBD1. The ends lost 3 bases at V and 0 bases at J; junction bases unmatched: 7. The CDR3 totals 17 residues. CDR1 is SGHRS, CDR2 YFSETQ, per germline. The CDR3 bases are TGCGCCAGCAGCTCGGATCCGGACAGGGCGAACACCGGGGAGCTGTTTTTT. It codes for CASSSDPDRANTGELFF.

V usage is TRBV23-1 and J usage is TRBJ2-7; D is undetermined. TRBV23-1 is an ORF, with its function uncertain. V lost 6 bases and J lost 4, with 16 bases in between. CDR3 length equals 14 residues. CDR3 in amino acids: CASRVCPEPYEQYF. CDR3 nucleotides: TGCGCCAGCAGAGTTTGTCCCGAGCCTTACGAGCAGTACTTC.

The chain has TRBV19 and TRBJ2-1; D is unresolved. V lost 1 base, J lost 9 bases, and 7 bases lay in between. There are 12 residues in the CDR3. Germline CDR1 reads LNHDA; CDR2 reads SQIVND (reference sequence). This chain's CDR3 is CASSIGRGEQFF. The CDR3 bases are TGTGCCAGTAGTATAGGGAGAGGTGAGCAGTTCTTC. The whole variable domain, filled in from reference TRBV19 and TRBJ2-1, reads DGGITQSPKYLFRKEGQNVTLSCEQNLNHDAMYWYRQDPGQGLRLIYYSQIVNDFQKGDIAEGYSVSREKKESFPLTVTSAQKNPTAFYLCASSIGRGEQFFGPGTRLTVL.

CDR3 nucleotides: TGTGCCAGCAGCGGCGGGCCCCAGGGCGACAATGAGCAGTTCTTC. It encodes CASSGGPQGDNEQFF. The rearrangement uses TRBV7-3 and TRBJ2-1; the D gene could be TRBD1 or TRBD2 (5 bases each). The CDR3 spans 15 residues. Trimming removed 5 bases from V and 5 bases from J, with 16 bases in between. Germline CDR1 and CDR2: SGHTA and FQGTGA.

This clone was observed a single time. This chain uses TRBV4-3 with TRBJ1-2; 8 positions match TRBD1. V shed 0 bases, J shed 3 bases, and the junction held 6 bases outside the gene matches. The CDR3 runs to 16 residues. The V gene's germline CDR1 is LGHNA and CDR2 YSLEER. Here the CDR3 reads CASSQDGDRQYYGYTF. The CDR3 DNA is TGCGCCAGCAGCCAAGATGGGGACAGGCAATACTATGGCTACACCTTC.

The rearrangement links TRBV4-1 to TRBJ2-7, with 9 positions matching TRBD1. The ends lost 4 bases at V and 7 bases at J; junction bases unmatched: 11. Germline assignment: CDR1 MGHRA and CDR2 YSYEKL. The CDR3 is made up of 15 amino acids. CDR3 loop: CASSLIGTGSREQYF. The CDR3, as DNA: TGCGCCAGCAGCCTAATCGGGACAGGGTCTAGGGAGCAGTACTTC.

The chain combines TRBV6-6 with TRBJ1-1; possible D gene TRBD1, 5 bases. This CDR3 spans 14 amino acids. V was trimmed by 5 bases and J by 0 bases, leaving 10 bases between them. Germline CDR1 and CDR2: MNHNY and SVGAGI (reference sequence). The CDR3 DNA reads as TGTGCCAGCAGTCGACCGACAGTGAACACTGAAGCTTTCTTT. It specifies CASSRPTVNTEAFF.